The T cell receptor beta chain under discussion was sequenced for a study of CD8+CD57+ T cells in acquired aplastic anemia. Those patients picked for sequencing had displayed CD8+CD57+ cell expansion on flow cytometry. According to the study, genomic DNA was the template for TCR beta VDJ and CDR3 profiling. One entry per CDR3 protein, called by TCRdb with MiXCR from the reads. The sample carries approximately 260,000 distinct CDR3 sequences, approximately 86% recorded once. The CDR3 spans 14 residues. Between the trimmed V and J ends, which lost 2 bases and 9 bases, there was a span of 11 bases. Germline CDR1 is SGHDN and CDR2 is FVKESK.

V usage is TRBV14 and J usage is TRBJ1-6; D not resolved. The TCR comes from a human donor with aplastic anemia. Source material: sorted CD4+, CD8+, or CD8+CD57+ T cells (not recorded which) from PBMCs. In nucleotides, the CDR3 is TGTGCCAGCAGCCAATTGTGGGAATCTTCACCCCTCCACTTT. Protein sequence: CASSQLWESSPLHF.